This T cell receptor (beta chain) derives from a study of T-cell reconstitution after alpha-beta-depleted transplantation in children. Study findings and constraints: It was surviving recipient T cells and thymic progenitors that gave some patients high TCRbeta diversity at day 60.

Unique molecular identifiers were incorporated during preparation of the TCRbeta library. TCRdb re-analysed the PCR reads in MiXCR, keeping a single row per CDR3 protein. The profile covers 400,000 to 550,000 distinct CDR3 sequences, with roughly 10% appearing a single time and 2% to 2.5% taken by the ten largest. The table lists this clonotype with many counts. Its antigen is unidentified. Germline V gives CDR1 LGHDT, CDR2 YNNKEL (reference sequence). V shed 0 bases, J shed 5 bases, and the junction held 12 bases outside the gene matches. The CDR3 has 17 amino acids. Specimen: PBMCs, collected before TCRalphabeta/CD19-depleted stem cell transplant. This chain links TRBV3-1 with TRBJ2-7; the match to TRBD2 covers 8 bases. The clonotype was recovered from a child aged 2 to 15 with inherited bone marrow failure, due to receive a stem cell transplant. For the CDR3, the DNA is TGTGCCAGCAGCCAAGATACGTCCAAGCGGGAGAAGGACGAGCAGTACTTC. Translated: CASSQDTSKREKDEQYF.